One sample yielded the 5 T cell receptor beta chains listed below, sequenced in a study of cytomegalovirus exposure and HLA in healthy donors. The PCR contained 60 Vbeta and 13 Jbeta primers. Only in-frame clones appear in the TCRdb table, and some are missing; sequencing was by immunoSEQ multiplex PCR. The sample carries 30,000 to 40,000 clones, around nine tenths recorded once. Material: PBMCs. The receptors were sampled from a woman aged 18-29 years in good health and CMV-seronegative.

The CDR3 coding sequence is TGTGCCTGGGGGCAGGGCCTGCAAGAGACCCAGTACTTC. Its translation: CAWGQGLQETQYF. The chain carries TRBV30 and TRBJ2-5, with D perhaps matching TRBD1 (5 bases). The V end was cut by 5 bases, the J end by 2 bases, with 12 bases between. This CDR3 spans 13 amino acids. Germline CDR1 reads GTSNPN; CDR2 reads SVGIG (reference sequence).

The V gene is TRBV30, the J gene TRBJ1-2, with D uncertain. Trimming took off 4 bases at V and 7 bases at J, with 10 bases between the two ends. The CDR3 length is 11 residues. CDR1 is GTSNPN and CDR2 is SVGIG in the germline V gene (reference sequence). The CDR3 DNA follows: TGTGCCTGGATGCGGGAATCTGGCTACACCTTC. Its protein product is CAWMRESGYTF. The whole variable domain, filled in from reference TRBV30 and TRBJ1-2, reads SQTIHQWPATLVQPVGSPLSLECTVEGTSNPNLYWYRQAAGRGLQLLFYSVGIGQISSEVPQNLSASRPQDRQFILSSKKLLLSDSGFYLCAWMRESGYTFGSGTRLTVV.

The V gene is TRBV6-5, the J gene TRBJ2-7; 8 bases are a match to TRBD2. V shed 4 bases and J 1 base; nucleotides not matched to a gene: 3. The CDR3 spans 14 residues. Germline V CDR1 and CDR2: MNHEY, SVGAGI. CDR3: CASSSSSGSYEQYF. The CDR3 DNA is TGTGCCAGCAGTTCCTCTAGCGGGTCCTACGAGCAGTACTTC.

About this clone itself: At one end, the junction sequence differs from germline, possibly due to a read error. CDR3 in amino acids: CSSSIRDRGHGNTIYF. CDR3 in DNA: TGTTCCAGCAGCATTAGGGACAGGGGGCATGGAAACACCATATATTTT. The rearrangement links TRBV7-9 to TRBJ1-3, with 12 positions matching TRBD1. CDR3 length: 16 residues. CDR1 is SEHNR and CDR2 is FQNEAQ in the germline V gene (reference sequence).

The V call is TRBV27, the J call TRBJ2-7; 9 nucleotides match TRBD1. The germline V gene has CDR1 MNHEY and CDR2 SMNVEV (reference sequence). Trimming took 5 bases from V and 6 from J; bases not matched to a gene: 11. The CDR3 has 15 residues. The CDR3 spells CASSPGDREVAEQYF. For the CDR3, the DNA is TGTGCCAGCAGTCCAGGGGACAGGGAGGTTGCCGAGCAGTACTTC.